The clone carrying this T cell receptor beta chain appeared once. Antigen unknown. This sample was included in a study of lymphopenia after photon versus proton radiotherapy. Regarding the study as a whole: After the lymphocyte nadir, photon-treated repertoires showed oligoclonal expansion, especially of CD8+ Temra cells. Survival link was tested only in deceased patients; proton benefit remains a possibility.

Generated by immunoSEQ multiplex PCR, the TCRdb table keeps only in-frame clones and is missing some. The data hold tens of thousands of clones, with under 95% observed a single time. V was pared by 4 bases and J by 6 bases, with 11 bases of the junction left unmatched. Germline V gene data show CDR1 as GTSNPN and CDR2 as SVGIG (reference sequence). The CDR3 runs to 14 residues. This receptor was identified in a woman aged 40 to 55 with cholangiocarcinoma. The rearrangement uses TRBV30 and TRBJ1-2; 7 nucleotides align to TRBD1. Sequencing used peripheral blood, obtained from a patient treated with photon-based radiotherapy. In DNA form, the CDR3 reads TGTGCCTGGATCCCCGGACAGGCAGGGGATGGCTACACCTTC. This codes for CAWIPGQAGDGYTF.